The table lists the clone carrying this T cell receptor (beta chain) with many counts. Time point: newly diagnosed GD, antithyroid drugs for less than 3 months. From PBMCs, RNA was extracted and then used to make the TCR library. This CDR3 comprises 14 residues. Germline CDR1 reads MNHEY; CDR2 reads SMNVEV (reference sequence). The V gene end was trimmed by 2 bases and the J gene end by 8 bases; junction bases not matched to a gene: 2. This specimen comes from a study of regulatory T cells in long-lasting Graves disease. Building of the TCR beta libraries involved iRepertoire HTBI primers and Arm-PCR of CDR3 regions. One entry per CDR3 protein, called by TCRdb with MiXCR from the multiplex PCR reads. Counted here are about 430,000 distinct CDR3 sequences, over 12% occurring once; the ten biggest clones make up 7.8%. The same specimen was also included in a second study, on T cells in Graves' hyperthyroidism and ophthalmopathy.

This sequence joins TRBV27 and TRBJ2-1, with 11 bases identical to TRBD2. The TCR sequence derives from a woman in her thirties or forties with Graves disease. Here the sequenced sample was peripheral blood mononuclear cells (PBMCs), taken at new diagnosis, from a patient treated with antithyroid drugs. The CDR3 region has the DNA TGTGCCAGCAGTTTAGGGACTAGCGGTGATGAGCAGTTCTTC. It yields the protein CASSLGTSGDEQFF.